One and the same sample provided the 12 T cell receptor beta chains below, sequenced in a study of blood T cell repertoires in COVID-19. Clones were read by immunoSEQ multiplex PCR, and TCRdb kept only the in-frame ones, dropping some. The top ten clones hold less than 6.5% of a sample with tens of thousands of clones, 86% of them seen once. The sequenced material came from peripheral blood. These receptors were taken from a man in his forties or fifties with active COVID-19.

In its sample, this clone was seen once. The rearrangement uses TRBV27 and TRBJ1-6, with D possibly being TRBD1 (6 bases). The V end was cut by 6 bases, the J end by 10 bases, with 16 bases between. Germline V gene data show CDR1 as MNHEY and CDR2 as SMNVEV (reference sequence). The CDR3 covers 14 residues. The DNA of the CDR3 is TGTGCCAGCAGGACCTTACAGGGATACTCACCCCTCCACTTT. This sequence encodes CASRTLQGYSPLHF.

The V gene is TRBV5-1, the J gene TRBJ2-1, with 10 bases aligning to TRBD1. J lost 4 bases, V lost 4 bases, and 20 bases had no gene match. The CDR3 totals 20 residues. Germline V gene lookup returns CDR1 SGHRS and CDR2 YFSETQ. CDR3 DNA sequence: TGCGCCAGCAGCGGACGTCAACTGTGGTACCGGGACAGGGGATACAATGAGCAGTTCTTC. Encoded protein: CASSGRQLWYRDRGYNEQFF.

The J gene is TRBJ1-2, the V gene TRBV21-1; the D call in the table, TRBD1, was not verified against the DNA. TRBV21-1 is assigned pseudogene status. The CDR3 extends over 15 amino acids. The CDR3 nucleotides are TGTGCCAGCAGCAAAGGAGAGACAGGGGGCGCGGGCTACACCTTC. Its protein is CASSKGETGGAGYTF.

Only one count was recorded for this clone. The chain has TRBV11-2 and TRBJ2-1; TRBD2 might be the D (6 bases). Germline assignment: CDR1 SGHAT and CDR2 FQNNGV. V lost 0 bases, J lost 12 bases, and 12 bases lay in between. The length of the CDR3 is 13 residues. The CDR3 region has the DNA TGTGCCAGCAGCTTAGAGTTACTAGCATTGCAGTTCTTC. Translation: CASSLELLALQFF.

The DNA for the CDR3 is TGTGCCAGCACCAAGGGGGGACTAGGATACGAGCAGTACTTC. Residues: CASTKGGLGYEQYF. V and J are TRBV27 and TRBJ2-7, with 8 bases aligning to TRBD2. The trim removed 7 bases at V and 4 bases at J, leaving 9 bases unmatched. CDR3 length: 14 residues. The V gene's germline CDR1 is MNHEY and CDR2 SMNVEV (reference sequence).

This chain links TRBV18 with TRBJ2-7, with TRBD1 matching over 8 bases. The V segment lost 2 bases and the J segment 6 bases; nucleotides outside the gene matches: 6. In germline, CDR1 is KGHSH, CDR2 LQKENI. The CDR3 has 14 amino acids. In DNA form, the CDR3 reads TGTGCCAGCTCACCAGGCCAGGGGGCTGGCGAGCAGTACTTC. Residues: CASSPGQGAGEQYF.

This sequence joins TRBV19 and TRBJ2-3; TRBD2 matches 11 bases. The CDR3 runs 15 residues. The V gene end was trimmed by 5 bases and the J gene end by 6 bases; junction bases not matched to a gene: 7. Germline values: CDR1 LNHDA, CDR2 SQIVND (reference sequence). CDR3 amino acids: CASSVTSGSMDTQYF. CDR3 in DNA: TGTGCCAGTAGTGTTACTAGCGGGAGCATGGATACGCAGTATTTT.

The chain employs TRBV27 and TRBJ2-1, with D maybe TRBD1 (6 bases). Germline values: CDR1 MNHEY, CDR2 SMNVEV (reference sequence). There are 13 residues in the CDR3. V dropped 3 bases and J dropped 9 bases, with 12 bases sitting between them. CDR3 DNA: TGTGCCAGCAGTTTTACACAGGGCTTTGAGCAGTTCTTC. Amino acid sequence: CASSFTQGFEQFF.

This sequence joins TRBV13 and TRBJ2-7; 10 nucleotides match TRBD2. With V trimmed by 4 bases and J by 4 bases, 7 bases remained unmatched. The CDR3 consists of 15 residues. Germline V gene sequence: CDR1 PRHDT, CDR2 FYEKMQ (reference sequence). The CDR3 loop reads CASSSKREGIYEQYF. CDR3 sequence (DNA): TGTGCCAGCAGCTCTAAGCGGGAGGGCATTTACGAGCAGTACTTC.

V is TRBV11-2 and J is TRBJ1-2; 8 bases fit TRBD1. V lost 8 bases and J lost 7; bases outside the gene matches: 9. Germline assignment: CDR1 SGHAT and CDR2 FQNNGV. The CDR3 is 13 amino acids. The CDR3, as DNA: TGTGCCAGCGAGAAGGACAGGGAGGTTGGCTACACCTTC. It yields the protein CASEKDREVGYTF.

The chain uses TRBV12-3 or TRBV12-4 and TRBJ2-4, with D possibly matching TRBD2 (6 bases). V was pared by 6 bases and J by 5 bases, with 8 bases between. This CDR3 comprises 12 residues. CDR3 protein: CASSREENIQYF. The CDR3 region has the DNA TGTGCCAGCAGCAGGGAGGAAAACATTCAGTACTTC.

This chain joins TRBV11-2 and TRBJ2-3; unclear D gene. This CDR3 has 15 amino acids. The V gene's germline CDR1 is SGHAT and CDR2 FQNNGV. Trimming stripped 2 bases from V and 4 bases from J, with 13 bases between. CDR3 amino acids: CASSLFSGLSDTQYF. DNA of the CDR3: TGTGCCAGCAGCTTATTCTCAGGTCTATCAGATACGCAGTATTTT.